This record looks at one T cell receptor beta chain sequence and its context. TCRdb re-called the 5' RACE reads and catalogs CDR3 proteins one per entry, DNA excluded. This sample's table reports roughly 450,000 distinct CDR3 sequences. The CDR3 extends over 16 amino acids. Germline V gene sequence: CDR1 SEHNR, CDR2 FQNEAQ (reference sequence). This specimen comes from a study of T cells expressing NK-cell markers. The overall study: Eight donors were sequenced, of whom seven were HCMV-seropositive, while the remaining one was HCMV-seronegative.

The sequencing input was blood T cells: a sorted CD56 or NKG2C T cell subset, CD4+ or CD8+ T cells, or bulk PBMC T cells (not recorded which). The chain combines TRBV7-9 with TRBJ2-7; the TRBD1 assignment by TCRdb is unverifiable without DNA. The TCR comes from a woman aged 45-59 years in good health. The CDR3 region is CASSLGGGSSSYEQYF.